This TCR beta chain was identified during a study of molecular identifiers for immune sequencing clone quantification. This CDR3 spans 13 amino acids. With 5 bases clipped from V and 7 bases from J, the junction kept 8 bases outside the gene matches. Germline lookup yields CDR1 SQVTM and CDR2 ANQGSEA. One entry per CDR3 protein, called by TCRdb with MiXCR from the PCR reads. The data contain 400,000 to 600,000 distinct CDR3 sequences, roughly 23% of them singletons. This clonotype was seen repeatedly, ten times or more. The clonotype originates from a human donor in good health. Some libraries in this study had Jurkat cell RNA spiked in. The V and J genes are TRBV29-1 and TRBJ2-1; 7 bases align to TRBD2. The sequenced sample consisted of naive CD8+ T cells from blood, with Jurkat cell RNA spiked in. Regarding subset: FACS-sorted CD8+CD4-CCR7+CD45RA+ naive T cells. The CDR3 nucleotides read TGCAGCGTTTGGAGCGGGATGAGGAATGAGCAGTTCTTC. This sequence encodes CSVWSGMRNEQFF.